The rows below give T cell receptor beta chains drawn from one sample of a study of beta chain features in type 1 diabetes. The table came from immunoSEQ multiplex PCR; TCRdb's copy has only in-frame clones and leaves some out. This table has some 150,000 clones, 8.5% to 12% appearing once. The sequenced sample consisted of naive CD4+ T cells from blood. All receptors come from a man aged 18 to 30 in good health. The conserved cysteine and the conserved F or W are not part of the CDR3 here.

>TRBV7-2
ASSLQNQPQH
>TRBV5-1
ASSLEEVTDTQY
>TRBV7-8
ASSSDRAPRADTQY
>TRBV5-1
ASSLELAGGNEQF
>TRBV4-1
ASSQGTGVSGELF
>TRBV4-3
ASSTRTGANVLT
>TRBV15
ATSSYVQDEQY
>TRBV28
ASSQSGLRSTDTQY
>TRBV27
ASSFEQGGEQY
>TRBV2
ASSGGGWHQETQY
>TRBV4-3
ASSQESGSYEQY
>TRBV4-1
ASSRPGGVGYGYT
>TRBV7-8
ASSLGLAGGRTQY
>TRBV7-8
ASSLVTLRSSYNEQF
>TRBV2
ASSVKLTTGELF
>TRBV4-3
ASSQAEGSQETQY
>TRBV5-1
ASSLESFGGGGYT
>TRBV7-2
ASSGDRGGGNQPQH
>TRBV10-3
ATKGGTDTQY
>TRBV2
ASSVTSGAYNEQF
>TRBV7-8
ASRPLPGSAGETQY
>TRBV11-2
ASSTGGQGAYEQY
>TRBV19
ASSSQGFNEKLF
>TRBV6-5
AHSVGGSYNEQF
>TRBV27
ASRLQGANTGELF
>TRBV4-1
ASSQTSLGGPFYGYT
>TRBV2
ASRDRVMADTQY
>TRBV6-6
ASSSHTNSYEQY
>TRBV5-1
ASSWRTGDLSGYT
>TRBV4-1
ASSLRERETQY